Shown below are 20 T cell receptor beta chains from a single sample sequenced in a study of T cell repertoires in cytomegalovirus infection. TCRdb independently ran MiXCR on the reads; one entry per CDR3 protein. This sample has under 350,000 distinct CDR3 sequences; 8% to 10% occur once, and the top ten carry about 4.5%. Sequencing used PBMCs. The receptors stem from a human donor in good health (CMV status not recorded). Some clones in this sample may be carry-over from other donors' samples.

The J gene is TRBJ1-4, the V gene TRBV25-1, with 7 nucleotides matching TRBD1. J gave up 8 bases and V 1 base, and 7 bases lay outside the gene matches. Germline V lookup: CDR1 MGHDK, CDR2 SYGVNS. The CDR3 has 15 amino acids. The CDR3 loop reads CASSELVRGSEKLFF. In DNA, the CDR3 is TGTGCCAGCAGTGAATTGGTCAGGGGGAGCGAAAAACTGTTTTTT.

This clonotype was observed many times. The V call is TRBV2, the J call TRBJ2-2, with a weak D call TRBD1 (6 bases). With 6 bases removed from V and 7 bases from J, the gap between germline ends came to 12 bases. Germline CDR1 is SNHLY and CDR2 is FYNNEI. The CDR3 sequence is 13 residues long. The CDR3 loop is CASRDRGIGELFF. The DNA for the CDR3 is TGTGCCAGCAGGGACAGAGGTATCGGGGAGCTGTTTTTT.

The CDR3 here is CASSRTTSSYNEQFF. The CDR3 region has the DNA TGTGCCAGCAGCCGGACTACCAGCTCCTACAATGAGCAGTTCTTC. V gene TRBV28 combines with J gene TRBJ2-1, with a possible D match to TRBD2 (6 bases). Germline values: CDR1 MDHEN, CDR2 SYDVKM. The V end was cut by 6 bases, the J end by 0 bases, with 12 bases between. CDR3 length equals 15 residues.

This clonotype was seen many times. J is TRBJ2-1 and V is TRBV7-8; D is uncertain. The CDR3 is 11 residues long. Germline CDR1 and CDR2: SGHVS and FQNEAQ. The V end was cut by 5 bases, the J end by 12 bases, with 11 bases between. This chain's CDR3 is CASSPRSAQFF. As DNA, the CDR3 is TGTGCCAGCAGCCCCAGGTCCGCGCAGTTCTTC. Full variable domain (rest looked up from reference TRBV7-8 and TRBJ2-1): GAGVSQSPRYKVAKRGQDVALRCDPISGHVSLFWYQQALGQGPEFLTYFQNEAQLDKSGLPSDRFFAERPEGSVSTLKIQRTQQEDSAVYLCASSPRSAQFFGPGTRLTVL.

This clonotype was found many times. The chain carries TRBV7-8 and TRBJ2-1; tentative D call: TRBD2 (6 bases). CDR1 is SGHVS, CDR2 FQNEAQ, per germline. The CDR3 covers 15 residues. Trimming pared 2 bases from V and 5 bases from J, leaving 13 bases between. The CDR3 DNA reads as TGTGCCAGCAGCTTAACGATGTCGGGGGACAATGAGCAGTTCTTC. Amino acid sequence: CASSLTMSGDNEQFF.

The genes are TRBV20-1 and TRBJ2-2; D is unresolved. With 3 bases removed from V and 4 bases from J, the gap between germline ends came to 9 bases. The V gene's germline CDR1 is DFQATT and CDR2 SNEGSKA (reference sequence). The CDR3 contains 13 residues. The CDR3 reads CSASKGFTGELFF. CDR3 nucleotides: TGCAGTGCTAGTAAAGGTTTCACCGGGGAGCTGTTTTTT.

This CDR3 is CASSAPGRSNYGYTF. As DNA, the CDR3 is TGTGCCAGCAGCGCCCCGGGACGATCCAACTATGGCTACACCTTC. The gene calls are TRBV7-2 and TRBJ1-2, with D tentatively TRBD1 (5 bases). CDR3 length: 15 residues. The V and J ends lost 5 bases and 2 bases respectively, with 15 bases between them. Germline V lookup: CDR1 SGHTA, CDR2 FQGNSA.

This clonotype was seen many times. The chain recombines TRBV7-2 with TRBJ1-6, with a weak D call TRBD1 (5 bases). Trimming stripped 5 bases from V and 9 bases from J, with 14 bases between. Germline V gene lookup returns CDR1 SGHTA and CDR2 FQGNSA. CDR3 size: 14 residues. CDR3 in amino acids: CASSTGPGRSPLHF. The CDR3 DNA follows: TGTGCCAGCAGCACGGGTCCAGGGCGTTCACCCCTCCACTTT.

This clonotype has ten or more counts. The chain combines TRBV28 with TRBJ1-6, with D unclear. Per the germline V gene, CDR1 is MDHEN and CDR2 is SYDVKM. The CDR3 length is 15 residues. With 8 bases removed from V and 4 bases from J, the gap between germline ends came to 15 bases. The CDR3 sequence: CASRLAQGYNSPLHF. Written as DNA, the CDR3 is TGTGCCAGCCGACTTGCCCAAGGGTATAATTCACCCCTCCACTTT.

The CDR3 protein is CAISVGGVEETQYF. The CDR3, as DNA: TGTGCCATCAGTGTGGGAGGGGTGGAAGAGACCCAGTACTTC. This sequence joins TRBV10-3 and TRBJ2-5; 7 nucleotides match TRBD2. Germline CDR1 is ENHRY and CDR2 is SYGVKD. This CDR3 comprises 14 residues. Trimming took 4 bases from V and 3 from J; bases not matched to a gene: 5.

This clonotype was seen a few times. The CDR3: CASSRGGDGNQPQHF. The CDR3 DNA follows: TGTGCCAGCAGCCGGGGCGGAGACGGGAATCAGCCCCAGCATTTT. This chain joins TRBV7-2 and TRBJ1-5; TRBD1 might be the D (5 bases). Germline V lookup: CDR1 SGHTA, CDR2 FQGNSA. V was clipped by 5 bases and J by 4 bases, with 15 bases between them. The CDR3 loop spans 15 amino acids.

This clonotype was seen only a few times. The chain employs TRBV5-1 and TRBJ2-7; 8 positions match TRBD1. After removal of 5 bases from V and 2 bases from J, the junction contained 6 bases not matched to a gene. Per the germline V gene, CDR1 is SGHRS and CDR2 is YFSETQ. The CDR3 consists of 14 residues. The CDR3 coding sequence is TGCGCCAGCAGATTTACGACAGGGGCCTACGAGCAGTACTTC. Its translation: CASRFTTGAYEQYF.

This clonotype was counted a few times. The chain couples TRBV7-2 to TRBJ1-4; 7 nucleotides match TRBD1. J was trimmed by 4 bases and V by 5 bases; bases with no gene match: 7. This CDR3 is built from 15 residues. Per the germline V gene, CDR1 is SGHTA and CDR2 is FQGNSA. The CDR3 coding sequence is TGTGCCAGCAGCCCGTTACAGGGGAATAATGAAAAACTGTTTTTT. Translated, it gives CASSPLQGNNEKLFF.

This clonotype has at least ten counts. This chain uses TRBV7-2 with TRBJ2-3; D tentatively reads TRBD1 or TRBD2 (5 bases each). The CDR3 extends over 13 amino acids. V lost 1 base and J lost 7, with 9 bases in between. Germline lookup yields CDR1 SGHTA and CDR2 FQGNSA. The CDR3 bases are TGTGCCAGCAGCTTAGGGGGGTTGAATACGCAGTATTTT. This gives the protein CASSLGGLNTQYF.

This clonotype was seen repeatedly, ten times or more. CDR3 protein: CASSLAPSGGGNEQFF. CDR3 DNA sequence: TGTGCCAGCAGCTTAGCCCCGAGCGGGGGGGGGAATGAGCAGTTCTTC. The chain joins TRBV7-2 to TRBJ2-1, with TRBD2 matching 10 bases. The length of the CDR3 is 16 residues. Per germline, CDR1 SGHTA and CDR2 FQGNSA. Germline trimming cut 0 bases from V and 7 bases from J; bases unmatched to any gene: 6.

This clonotype was detected ten times or more. This rearrangement joins TRBV12-3 or TRBV12-4 to TRBJ2-1; 8 nucleotides agree with TRBD2. The CDR3 runs 14 residues. V gave up 3 bases and J gave up 4 bases; unmatched junction bases: 2. CDR3 amino acids: CASSLVAGYNEQFF. The CDR3 DNA reads as TGTGCCAGCAGTTTGGTAGCGGGGTACAATGAGCAGTTCTTC.

V usage is TRBV5-1 and J usage is TRBJ1-2; a possible D gene is TRBD1 (6 bases). This CDR3 spans 14 amino acids. Trimming left V 0 bases short and J 10 bases short, with 16 bases between. The germline V gene encodes CDR1 SGHRS and CDR2 YFSETQ. Written as DNA, the CDR3 is TGCGCCAGCAGCTTGGACGGGACACCTTCTTTCTACACCTTC. Its protein is CASSLDGTPSFYTF.

This clonotype has ten or more counts. The J gene is TRBJ2-1, the V gene TRBV11-2, with TRBD2 identical over 9 bases. V shed 6 bases and J 0 bases; nucleotides not matched to a gene: 9. The CDR3 is 17 residues long. Germline V gives CDR1 SGHAT, CDR2 FQNNGV. The CDR3 DNA reads as TGTGCCAGCAGACTAGCGGGTCGGACTGCCTCCTACAATGAGCAGTTCTTC. It yields the protein CASRLAGRTASYNEQFF.

CDR3 protein: CASSVEGGLSYNEQFF. Here the CDR3 DNA reads TGTGCCAGCAGCGTAGAAGGGGGTTTATCCTACAATGAGCAGTTCTTC. The gene calls are TRBV9 and TRBJ2-1; tentatively, D is TRBD1 (6 bases). Germline assignment: CDR1 SGDLS and CDR2 YYNGEE. Trimming took off 0 bases at V and 1 base at J, with 11 bases between the two ends. This CDR3 has 16 amino acids.

This clonotype was found a few times. The V and J genes are TRBV5-1 and TRBJ2-2; TRBD2 agrees at 12 bases. V gave up 0 bases and J gave up 7 bases; unmatched junction bases: 10. The CDR3 sequence is 18 residues long. CDR1 SGHRS and CDR2 YFSETQ come from the germline V gene. CDR3 residues: CASSLEASGRAYGGELFF. CDR3 sequence (DNA): TGCGCCAGCAGCTTGGAGGCTAGCGGGAGGGCCTATGGCGGGGAGCTGTTTTTT.